This TCR beta chain was identified during a study of CD8+CD57+ T cells in acquired aplastic anemia. Study overall: CD4+ cell libraries from healthy donors averaged around 11 million reads.

This clonotype was seen many times. TCR beta VDJ combinations and CDR3 sequences were profiled from genomic DNA. From the reads, TCRdb called clonotypes with MiXCR, one entry per CDR3 protein. This table has 180,000 or so distinct CDR3 sequences, just over 45% appearing once. The sample was sorted CD4+, CD8+, or CD8+CD57+ T cells (not recorded which) from PBMCs. This receptor was obtained from a human donor in good health.

Here the CDR3 reads CASSSLRVAFNQPQHF. Here the CDR3 DNA reads TGTGCCAGTAGTTCGCTCCGGGTCGCCTTTAATCAGCCCCAGCATTTT. The rearrangement links TRBV19 to TRBJ1-5; D is ambiguous. CDR1 LNHDA and CDR2 SQIVND come from the germline V gene (reference sequence). The V gene lost 5 bases and the J gene lost 4 bases, with 18 bases spanning the gap. This CDR3 contains 16 residues.